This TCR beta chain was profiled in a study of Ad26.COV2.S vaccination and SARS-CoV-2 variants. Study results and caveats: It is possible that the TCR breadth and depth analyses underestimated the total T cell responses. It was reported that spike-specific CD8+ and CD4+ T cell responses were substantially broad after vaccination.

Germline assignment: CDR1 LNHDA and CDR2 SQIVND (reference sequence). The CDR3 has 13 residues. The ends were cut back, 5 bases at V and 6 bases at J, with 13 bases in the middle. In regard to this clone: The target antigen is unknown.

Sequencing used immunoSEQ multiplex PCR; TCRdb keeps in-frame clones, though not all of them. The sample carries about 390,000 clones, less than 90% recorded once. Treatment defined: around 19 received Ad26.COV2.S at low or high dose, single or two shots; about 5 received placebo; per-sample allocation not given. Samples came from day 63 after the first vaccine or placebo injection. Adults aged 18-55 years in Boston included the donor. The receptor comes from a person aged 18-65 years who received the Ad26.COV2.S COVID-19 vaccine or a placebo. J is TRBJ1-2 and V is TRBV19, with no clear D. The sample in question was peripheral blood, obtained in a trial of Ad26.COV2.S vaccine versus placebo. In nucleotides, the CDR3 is TGTGCCAGTAGTTTGGGCCGCCTTGATGGCTACACCTTC. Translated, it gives CASSLGRLDGYTF.